These 6 T cell receptor beta chains share one sample of origin, sequenced in a study of OX40 agonist ivuxolimab in advanced cancers. Clones were read by immunoSEQ multiplex PCR, and TCRdb kept only the in-frame ones, dropping some. Among approximately 29,000 clones listed, around 82% were seen once. The sequences come from CD4+ or CD8+ T cells sorted from blood, collected in a trial of the OX40 agonist ivuxolimab. All receptors come from an adult with an advanced solid tumor such as melanoma, head and neck, liver or kidney cancer.

The rearrangement uses TRBV9 and TRBJ2-1, with no clear D. The CDR3 is made up of 14 amino acids. The V end was cut by 0 bases, the J end by 11 bases, with 15 bases between. CDR1 is SGDLS, CDR2 YYNGEE, per germline. The CDR3 sequence: CASSVGTFGAQQFF. CDR3 DNA: TGTGCCAGCAGCGTAGGGACCTTCGGTGCCCAGCAGTTCTTC.

This chain links TRBV9 with TRBJ2-7, with D possibly matching TRBD1 (6 bases). The CDR3 covers 14 residues. Germline loops: CDR1 SGDLS, CDR2 YYNGEE. The V and J ends lost 4 bases and 2 bases respectively, with 13 bases between them. The DNA for the CDR3 is TGTGCCAGCAGCCCAAGACAGGTCCCCTACGAGCAGTACTTC. As protein: CASSPRQVPYEQYF.

The genes are TRBV4-1 and TRBJ2-3; 9 bases are shared with TRBD1. V was pared by 3 bases and J by 0 bases, with 13 bases of the junction left unmatched. CDR1 MGHRA and CDR2 YSYEKL come from the germline V gene. The CDR3 contains 19 residues. The CDR3 spells CASSHPGGQGTSSTDTQYF. As DNA, the CDR3 is TGCGCCAGCAGCCACCCTGGGGGACAGGGAACCTCTAGCACAGATACGCAGTATTTT.

V and J are TRBV6-4 and TRBJ2-3; unclear D gene. This CDR3 region has 12 residues. CDR1 is MRHNA and CDR2 is SNTAGT in the germline V gene. V lost 2 bases and J lost 3, with 3 bases in between. CDR3 sequence (DNA): TGTGCCAGCAGTGACGGGACAGATACGCAGTATTTT. Amino acid sequence: CASSDGTDTQYF.

This chain joins TRBV5-1 and TRBJ2-7; no definite D call. In germline, CDR1 is SGHRS, CDR2 YFSETQ. The CDR3 totals 13 residues. V dropped 6 bases and J dropped 6 bases, with 16 bases sitting between them. The CDR3 loop is CASTLGPLREQYF. For the CDR3, the DNA is TGCGCCAGCACCTTAGGGCCCTTGCGCGAGCAGTACTTC.

The chain employs TRBV7-7 and TRBJ2-3; 11 nucleotides match TRBD2. The CDR3 contains 17 residues. Germline trimming cut 5 bases from V and 1 base from J; bases unmatched to any gene: 8. Germline V CDR1 and CDR2: SSHAT, FNYEAQ (reference sequence). The DNA of the CDR3 is TGTGCCAGCAGCCCCATGGGACTAGCGGCGCGCACAGATACGCAGTATTTT. This translates into CASSPMGLAARTDTQYF.